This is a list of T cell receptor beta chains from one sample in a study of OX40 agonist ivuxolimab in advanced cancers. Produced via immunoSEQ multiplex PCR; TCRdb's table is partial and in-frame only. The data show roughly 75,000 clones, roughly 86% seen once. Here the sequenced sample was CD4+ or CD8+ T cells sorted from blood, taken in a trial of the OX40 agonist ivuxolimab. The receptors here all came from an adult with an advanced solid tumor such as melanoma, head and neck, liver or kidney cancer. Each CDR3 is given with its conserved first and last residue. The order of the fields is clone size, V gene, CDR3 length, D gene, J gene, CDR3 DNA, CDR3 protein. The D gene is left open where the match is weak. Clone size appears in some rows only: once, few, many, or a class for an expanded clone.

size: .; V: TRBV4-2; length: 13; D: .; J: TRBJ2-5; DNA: TGTGCCAGCAGCCAAGCTCTCTCAGAGACCCAGTACTTC; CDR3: CASSQALSETQYF
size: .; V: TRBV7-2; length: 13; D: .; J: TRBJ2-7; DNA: TGTGCCAGCAGCCTCAGCGGTGGCTACGAGCAGTACTTC; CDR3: CASSLSGGYEQYF
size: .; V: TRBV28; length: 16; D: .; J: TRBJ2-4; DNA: TGTGCCAGCAGTTTCCCCGGGGCCGGGGGCAAAAACATTCAGTACTTC; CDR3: CASSFPGAGGKNIQYF
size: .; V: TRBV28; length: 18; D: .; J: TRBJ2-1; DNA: TGTGCCAGCAGTTTACCGGGCAGGGGGGTCCCACATAACAATGAGCAGTTCTTC; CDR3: CASSLPGRGVPHNNEQFF
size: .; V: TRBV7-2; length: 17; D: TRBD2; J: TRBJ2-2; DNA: TGTGCCAGCAGCTCCCGGACTAGCGGATCCGAACACCGGGGAGCTGTTTTT; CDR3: CASSSRTSGSEHRGAVF
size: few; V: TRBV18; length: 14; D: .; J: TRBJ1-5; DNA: TGTGCCAGCTCACGACAGGATAGCAATCAGCCCCAGCATTTT; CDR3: CASSRQDSNQPQHF
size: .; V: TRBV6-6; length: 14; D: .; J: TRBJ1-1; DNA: TGTGCCAGCAGACCGACCGGGGGGAACACTGAAGCTTTCTTT; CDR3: CASRPTGGNTEAFF
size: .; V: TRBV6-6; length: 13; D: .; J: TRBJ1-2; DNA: TGTGCCAGCAGCCCTCGGGAGCGGTATGGCTACACCTTC; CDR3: CASSPRERYGYTF
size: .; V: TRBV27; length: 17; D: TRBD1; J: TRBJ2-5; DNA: TGTGCCAGCAGACCCGGGACAGGGATCCCTCCACAAGAGACCCAGTACTTC; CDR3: CASRPGTGIPPQETQYF
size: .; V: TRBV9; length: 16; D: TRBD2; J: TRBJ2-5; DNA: TGTGCCAGCAGCGTACGTCTAGCGGGGCCACAAGAGACCCAGTACTTC; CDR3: CASSVRLAGPQETQYF
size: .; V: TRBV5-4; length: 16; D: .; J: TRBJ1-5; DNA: TGTGCCAGCAGCTTCCGGAACGGGAGGGTCAATCAGCCCCAGCATTTT; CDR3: CASSFRNGRVNQPQHF
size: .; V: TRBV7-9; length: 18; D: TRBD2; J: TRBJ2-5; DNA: TGTGCCAGCAGCTTAGCGGTGGGGAGCGGGGTTAAGGCTGAGACCCAGTACTTC; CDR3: CASSLAVGSGVKAETQYF
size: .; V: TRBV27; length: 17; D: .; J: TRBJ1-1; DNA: TGTGCCAGCAGTTTAATTCCCCGGACAGTAACGAACACTGAAGCTTTCTTT; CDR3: CASSLIPRTVTNTEAFF
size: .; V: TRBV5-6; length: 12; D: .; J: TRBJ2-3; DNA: TGTGCCAGCAGCATGGACACGGACACGCAGTATTTT; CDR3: CASSMDTDTQYF
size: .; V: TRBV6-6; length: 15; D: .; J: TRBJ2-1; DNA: TGTGCCAGCAGTTCGATGGACTCGCTCAGCAATGAGCAGTTCTTC; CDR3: CASSSMDSLSNEQFF
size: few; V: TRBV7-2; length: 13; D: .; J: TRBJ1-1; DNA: TGTGCCAGTAGACAGCGCCTTAACGCTGAAGCTTTCTTT; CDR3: CASRQRLNAEAFF
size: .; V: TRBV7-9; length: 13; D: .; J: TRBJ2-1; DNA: TGTGCCAGCAGCCCCGGCCCGGGTGGTGAGCAGTTCTTC; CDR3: CASSPGPGGEQFF
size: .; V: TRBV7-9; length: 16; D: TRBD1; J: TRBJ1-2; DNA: TGTGCCAGCAGTTTCCAGACAGGGTTGTCTAACTATGGCTACACCTTC; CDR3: CASSFQTGLSNYGYTF
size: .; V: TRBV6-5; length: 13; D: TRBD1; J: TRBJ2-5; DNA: TGTGCCAGCAGCGAAGGGGGCGGAGAGACCCAGTACTTC; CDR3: CASSEGGGETQYF
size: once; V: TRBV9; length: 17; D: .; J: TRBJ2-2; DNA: TGTGCCAGCAGCGTAGGTCTATGGGGAGTCGTAGCCGGGGAGCTGTTTTTT; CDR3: CASSVGLWGVVAGELFF
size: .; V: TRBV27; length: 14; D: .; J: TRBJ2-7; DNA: TGTGCCAGTTCTAGAGGTTTGGGATCCTACGAGCAGTACTTC; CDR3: CASSRGLGSYEQYF
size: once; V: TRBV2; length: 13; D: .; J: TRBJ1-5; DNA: TGTGCCAGCAGTGGGCCGGCGGGTCAGCCCCAGCATTTT; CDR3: CASSGPAGQPQHF
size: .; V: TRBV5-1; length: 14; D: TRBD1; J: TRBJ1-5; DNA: TGCGCCAGCAGCCTGGGGACAGGGGGGCAGCCCCAGCATTTT; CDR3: CASSLGTGGQPQHF
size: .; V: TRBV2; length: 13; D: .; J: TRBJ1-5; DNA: TGTGCCAGCAGGGACCAGGGAAATCAGCCCCAGCATTTT; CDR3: CASRDQGNQPQHF
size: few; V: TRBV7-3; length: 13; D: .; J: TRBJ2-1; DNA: TGTGCCAGCAGCTTAATATCTAGGACCGAGCAGTTCTTC; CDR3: CASSLISRTEQFF
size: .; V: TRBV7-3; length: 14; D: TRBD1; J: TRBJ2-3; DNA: TGTGCCAGCAGCTCCGGGACAGGGGCAGATACGCAGTATTTT; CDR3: CASSSGTGADTQYF
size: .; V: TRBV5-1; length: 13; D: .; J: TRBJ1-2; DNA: TGCGCCAGCAGACCCGACAGAAACTATGGCTACACCTTC; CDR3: CASRPDRNYGYTF
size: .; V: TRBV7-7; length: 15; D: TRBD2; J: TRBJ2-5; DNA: TGTGCCAGCAGCTTCGGGACTAGCGGGAGCGGGACCCAGTACTTC; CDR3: CASSFGTSGSGTQYF
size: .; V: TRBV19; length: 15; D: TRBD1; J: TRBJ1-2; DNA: TGTGCCAGTAACCTTGGACAGGGGCGACCATATGGCTACACCTTC; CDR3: CASNLGQGRPYGYTF
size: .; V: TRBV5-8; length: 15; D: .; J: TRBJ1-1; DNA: TGTGCCAGCAGCACCGAGGGCCAGGCAGCCACTGAAGCTTTCTTT; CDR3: CASSTEGQAATEAFF
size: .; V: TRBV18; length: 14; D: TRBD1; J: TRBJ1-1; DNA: TGTGCCAGCTCACCTGACAGGGGTAACACTGAAGCTTTCTTT; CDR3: CASSPDRGNTEAFF
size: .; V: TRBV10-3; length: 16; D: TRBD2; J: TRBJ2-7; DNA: TGTGCCATCAGTGTAGGCGTAGCGGGAATCTCCTACGAGCAGTACTTC; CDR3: CAISVGVAGISYEQYF
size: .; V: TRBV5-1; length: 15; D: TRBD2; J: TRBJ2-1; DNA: TGCGCCAGCAGCCCGGGACTAGCGGGGATTAATGAGCAGTTCTTC; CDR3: CASSPGLAGINEQFF
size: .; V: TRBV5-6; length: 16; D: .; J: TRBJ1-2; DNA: TGTGCCAGCAGTACCTACGGTGGGAGGATCGCCTATGGCTACACCTTC; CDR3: CASSTYGGRIAYGYTF
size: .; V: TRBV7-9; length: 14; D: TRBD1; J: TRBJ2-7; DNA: TGTGCCAGCAGCTTGGGACAGAGATCCTACGAGCAGTACTTC; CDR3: CASSLGQRSYEQYF
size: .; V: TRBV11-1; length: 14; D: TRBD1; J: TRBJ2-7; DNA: TGTGCCAGCAGCCTAGTTACAGGGGACTACGAGCAGTACTTC; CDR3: CASSLVTGDYEQYF
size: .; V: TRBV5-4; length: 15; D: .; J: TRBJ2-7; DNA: TGTGCCAGCAGTCCCGGACAGCTTAGCTCCTACGAGCAGTACTTC; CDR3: CASSPGQLSSYEQYF
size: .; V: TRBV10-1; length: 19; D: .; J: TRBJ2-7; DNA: TGCGCCAGCAGTGAGTCGGACAGAAAGCCTAATCTGGCCCCCTACGAGCAGTACTTC; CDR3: CASSESDRKPNLAPYEQYF
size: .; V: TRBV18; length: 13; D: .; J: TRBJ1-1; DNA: TGTGCCAGCTCATACGACAGGAACACTGAAGCTTTCTTT; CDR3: CASSYDRNTEAFF
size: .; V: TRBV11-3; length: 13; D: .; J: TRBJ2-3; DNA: TGTGCCAGCAGCTTTGGACTGGGAGATACGCAGTATTTT; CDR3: CASSFGLGDTQYF
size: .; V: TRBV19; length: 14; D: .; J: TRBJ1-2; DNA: TGTGCCAGTAGTATTCCCGGGACACCTATGGGCTACACCTTC; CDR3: CASSIPGTPMGYTF
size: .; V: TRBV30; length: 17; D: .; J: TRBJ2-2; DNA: TGTGCCTGGGGAAAAACTAATTGGGAGCGTGACACCGGGGAGCTGTTTTTT; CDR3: CAWGKTNWERDTGELFF
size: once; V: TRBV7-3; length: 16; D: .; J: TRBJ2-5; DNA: TGTGCCAGCAGCTTATCCCCGGCTAGTGGGGAAGAGACCCAGTACTTC; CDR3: CASSLSPASGEETQYF
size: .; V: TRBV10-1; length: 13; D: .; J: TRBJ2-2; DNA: TGCGCCAGCAGTGACTGGGGAGGCGGGGAGCTGTTTTTT; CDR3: CASSDWGGGELFF
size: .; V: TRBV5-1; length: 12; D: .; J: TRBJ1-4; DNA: TGCGCCAGCAGCTTGGCGGGGGGAAAACTGTTTTTT; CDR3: CASSLAGGKLFF
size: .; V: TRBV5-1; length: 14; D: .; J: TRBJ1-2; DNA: TGCGCCAGCAGCTTAGGGACGGAGAACTATGGCTACACCTTC; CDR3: CASSLGTENYGYTF
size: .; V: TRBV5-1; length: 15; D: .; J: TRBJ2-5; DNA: TGCGCCAGCAGCTTGGGCGGAACGTCGGGTGGGACCCAGTACTTC; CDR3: CASSLGGTSGGTQYF
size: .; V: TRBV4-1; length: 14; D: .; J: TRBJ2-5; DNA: TGCGCCAGCAGCCAAGTTGCTCGCAGGGAGACCCAGTACTTC; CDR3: CASSQVARRETQYF
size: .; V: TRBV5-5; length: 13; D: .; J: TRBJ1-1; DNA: TGTGCCAGCAGCCAGGAAGGGAACACTGAAGCTTTCTTT; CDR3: CASSQEGNTEAFF
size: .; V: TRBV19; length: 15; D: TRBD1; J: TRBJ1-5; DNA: TGTGCCAGTAGTACTACAGGGGATAGCAATCAGCCCCAGCATTTT; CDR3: CASSTTGDSNQPQHF